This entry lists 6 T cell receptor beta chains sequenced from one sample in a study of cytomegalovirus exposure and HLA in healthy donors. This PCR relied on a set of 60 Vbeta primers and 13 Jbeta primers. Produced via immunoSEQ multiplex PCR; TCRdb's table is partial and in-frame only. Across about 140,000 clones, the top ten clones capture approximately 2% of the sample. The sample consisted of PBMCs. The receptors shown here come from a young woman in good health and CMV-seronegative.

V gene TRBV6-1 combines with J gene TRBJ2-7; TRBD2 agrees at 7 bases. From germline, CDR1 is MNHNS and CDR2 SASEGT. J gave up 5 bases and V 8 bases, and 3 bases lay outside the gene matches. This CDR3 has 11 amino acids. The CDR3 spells CASRTRHEQYV. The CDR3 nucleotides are TGTGCCAGCCGGACTAGACACGAGCAGTACGTC.

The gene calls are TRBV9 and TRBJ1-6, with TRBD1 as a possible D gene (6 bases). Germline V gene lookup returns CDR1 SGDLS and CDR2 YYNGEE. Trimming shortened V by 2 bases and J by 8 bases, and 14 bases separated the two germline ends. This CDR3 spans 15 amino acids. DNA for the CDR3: TGTGCCAGCAGCGTGGCCGGGGGGGCCGATTCACCCCTCCACTTT. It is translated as CASSVAGGADSPLHF.

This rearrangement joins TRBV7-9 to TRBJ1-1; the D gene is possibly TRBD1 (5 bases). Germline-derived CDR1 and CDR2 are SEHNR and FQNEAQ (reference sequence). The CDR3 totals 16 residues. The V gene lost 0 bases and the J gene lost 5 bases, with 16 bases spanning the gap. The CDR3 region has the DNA TGTGCCAGCAGCTTAGCGCTAAACCCCAGGGATACTGAAGCTTTCTTT. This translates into CASSLALNPRDTEAFF.

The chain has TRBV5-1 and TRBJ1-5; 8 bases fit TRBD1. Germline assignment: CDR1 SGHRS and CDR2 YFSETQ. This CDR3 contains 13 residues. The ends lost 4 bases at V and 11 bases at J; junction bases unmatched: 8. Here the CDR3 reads CASSQTGVEAQHF. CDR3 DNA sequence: TGCGCCAGCAGCCAGACAGGGGTGGAGGCCCAGCATTTT.

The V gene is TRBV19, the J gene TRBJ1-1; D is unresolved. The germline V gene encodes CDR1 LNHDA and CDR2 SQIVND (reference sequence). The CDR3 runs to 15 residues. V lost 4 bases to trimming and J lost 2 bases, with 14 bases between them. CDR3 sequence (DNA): TGTGCCAGTAGTACCCCGGGAGGAAGTAACACTGAAGCTTTCTTT. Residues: CASSTPGGSNTEAFF. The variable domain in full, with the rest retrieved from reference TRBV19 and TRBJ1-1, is DGGITQSPKYLFRKEGQNVTLSCEQNLNHDAMYWYRQDPGQGLRLIYYSQIVNDFQKGDIAEGYSVSREKKESFPLTVTSAQKNPTAFYLCASSTPGGSNTEAFFGQGTRLTVV.

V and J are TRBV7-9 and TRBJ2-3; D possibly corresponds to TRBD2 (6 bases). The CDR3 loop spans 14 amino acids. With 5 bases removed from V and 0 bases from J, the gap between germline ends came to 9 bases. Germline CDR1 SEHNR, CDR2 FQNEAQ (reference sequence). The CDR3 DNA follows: TGTGCCAGCAGCGCAGGGACTAGCACAGATACGCAGTATTTT. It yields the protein CASSAGTSTDTQYF.